Listed here are 11 T cell receptor beta chains from one sample, sequenced in a study of T cell responses to AZD1222 COVID-19 vaccine. Data came from immunoSEQ multiplex PCR; TCRdb stores just in-frame clones and leaves some out. There are over 50,000 clones in the sample; roughly 90% occur only once, and roughly 15% lies in the top ten. The sample here was peripheral blood, taken 28 days after the second AZD1222 dose. The receptors derive from an adult who received the AZD1222 COVID-19 vaccine.

CDR3 in DNA: TGCGCCGGGCGGGGAGTTACGTCCTACGAGCAGTACTTC. Protein product: CAGRGVTSYEQYF. This chain joins TRBV10-1 and TRBJ2-7, with D possibly TRBD2 on 6 matching bases. Germline CDR1 reads WNHNN; CDR2 reads SYGVQD (reference sequence). Trimming cost V 11 bases and J 1 base, with 15 bases left between them. This CDR3 has 13 residues.

The chain links TRBV19 to TRBJ1-5; 9 bases fit TRBD1. V gave up 4 bases and J gave up 8 bases; unmatched junction bases: 12. Germline-derived CDR1 and CDR2 are LNHDA and SQIVND (reference sequence). The CDR3 consists of 16 residues. For the CDR3, the DNA is TGTGCCAGTAGTACAACCAAGACAGGGGGAAGTAAGCCCCAGCATTTT. It yields the protein CASSTTKTGGSKPQHF.

J is TRBJ1-1 and V is TRBV3-1 (or the pseudogene TRBV3-2); maybe TRBD1 (5 bases). This CDR3 region has 13 residues. V was clipped by 3 bases and J by 8 bases, with 13 bases between them. The germline V gene has CDR1 LGHDT and CDR2 YNNKEL (reference sequence). Here the CDR3 DNA reads TGTGCCAGCAGCCATCTGCTCGGGGCCGAAGCTTTCTTT. It is translated as CASSHLLGAEAFF.

The CDR3 spells CASSGQTGNTEAFF. CDR3 sequence (DNA): TGTGCCAGCAGCGGGCAGACAGGGAACACTGAAGCTTTCTTT. The V call is TRBV7-8, the J call TRBJ1-1, with D perhaps TRBD1 (6 bases). The CDR3 runs to 14 residues. The germline V gene has CDR1 SGHVS and CDR2 FQNEAQ. The V and J ends lost 5 bases and 1 base respectively, with 11 bases between them.

The sample holds a few counts of this clone. This chain links TRBV19 with TRBJ1-6; D not certain. Trimming removed 6 bases from V and 0 bases from J, with 6 bases in between. Per germline, CDR1 LNHDA and CDR2 SQIVND (reference sequence). This CDR3 contains 14 residues. Here the CDR3 reads CASRISSYNSPLHF. In DNA form, the CDR3 reads TGTGCCAGTAGGATCAGCTCCTATAATTCACCCCTCCACTTT. The complete variable domain, with remaining parts taken from reference TRBV19 and TRBJ1-6, reads DGGITQSPKYLFRKEGQNVTLSCEQNLNHDAMYWYRQDPGQGLRLIYYSQIVNDFQKGDIAEGYSVSREKKESFPLTVTSAQKNPTAFYLCASRISSYNSPLHFGNGTRLTVT.

This sequence joins TRBV29-1 and TRBJ2-1; 7 bases match TRBD2. Trimming removed 7 bases from V and 3 bases from J; junction bases left unmatched: 6. The CDR3 spans 13 residues. Germline assignment: CDR1 SQVTM and CDR2 ANQGSEA. CDR3 DNA sequence: TGCAGCGCTAGGACTAGTCTCTACAATGAGCAGTTCTTC. Protein product: CSARTSLYNEQFF.

This chain uses TRBV19 with TRBJ2-7; D unresolved. Germline V CDR1 and CDR2: LNHDA, SQIVND (reference sequence). V lost 7 bases, J lost 0 bases, and 13 bases lay in between. This CDR3 comprises 14 residues. The CDR3 here is CASTPGSNSYEQYF. The CDR3, as DNA: TGTGCCAGTACGCCAGGCTCAAACTCCTACGAGCAGTACTTC.

Here the CDR3 DNA reads TGCGCCAGCAGTGTTGAGGGGCGCACTGAAGCTTTCTTT. It yields the protein CASSVEGRTEAFF. The chain links TRBV10-2 to TRBJ1-1; perhaps TRBD1 as D (5 bases). The CDR3 spans 13 residues. The germline CDR1 and CDR2 sequences are WSHSY and SAAADI. Trimming removed 4 bases at V and 4 bases at J, with 10 bases between.

This chain uses TRBV5-1 with TRBJ2-5; no reliable D call. In germline, CDR1 is SGHRS, CDR2 YFSETQ. The CDR3 is 13 residues long. V lost 4 bases and J 4 bases, leaving 11 bases between the germline ends. This chain's CDR3 is CASSSSIAETQYF. DNA for the CDR3: TGCGCCAGCAGCAGTTCGATAGCAGAGACCCAGTACTTC.

The V call is TRBV7-3, the J call TRBJ2-2; 8 positions match TRBD1. Germline trimming cut 1 base from V and 8 bases from J; bases unmatched to any gene: 9. The germline CDR1 and CDR2 sequences are SGHTA and FQGTGA. This CDR3 region has 16 residues. The CDR3 coding sequence is TGTGCCAGCAGCTTAATGGACAGGGCCTCGCGGGGGGAGCTGTTTTTT. Amino acids: CASSLMDRASRGELFF.

This clone was picked up one time. V and J are TRBV7-2 and TRBJ2-2, with a tentative D call TRBD1 (5 bases). Germline values: CDR1 SGHTA, CDR2 FQGNSA. CDR3 length: 15 amino acids. The V and J ends lost 2 bases and 1 base respectively, with 8 bases between them. The CDR3 DNA is TGTGCCAGCAGCTTAAGAACAGGGAACACCGGGGAGCTGTTTTTT. It yields the protein CASSLRTGNTGELFF. Looking up the rest from reference TRBV7-2 and TRBJ2-2 gives the full variable domain: GAGVSQSPSNKVTEKGKDVELRCDPISGHTALYWYRQSLGQGLEFLIYFQGNSAPDKSGLPSDRFSAERTGGSVSTLTIQRTQQEDSAVYLCASSLRTGNTGELFFGEGSRLTVL.